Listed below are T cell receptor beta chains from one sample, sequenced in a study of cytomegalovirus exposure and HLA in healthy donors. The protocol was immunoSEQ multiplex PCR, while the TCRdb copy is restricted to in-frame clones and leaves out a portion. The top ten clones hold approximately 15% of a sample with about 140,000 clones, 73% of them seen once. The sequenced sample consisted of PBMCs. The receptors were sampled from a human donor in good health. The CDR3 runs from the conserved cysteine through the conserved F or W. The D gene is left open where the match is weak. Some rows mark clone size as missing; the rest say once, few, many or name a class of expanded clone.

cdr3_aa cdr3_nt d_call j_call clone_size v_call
CASSLRAGGPGEQFF TGTGCCAGCAGCCTAAGAGCGGGAGGGCCGGGAGAGCAGTTCTTC TRBD2 TRBJ2-1 - TRBV7-2
CASSYVPPPWAEKLFF TGTGCCAGCAGTTACGTCCCTCCCCCGTGGGCTGAAAAACTGTTTTTT - TRBJ1-4 - TRBV6-5
CASTGTAGGEQYF TGTGCCAGCACCGGTACGGCGGGGGGTGAGCAGTACTTC TRBD2 TRBJ2-7 - TRBV2
CATSRDLNEKLFF TGTGCCACCAGCAGAGATCTAAATGAAAAACTGTTTTTT - TRBJ1-4 once TRBV15
CASSLSAGGSYNEQFF TGTGCCAGCAGCTTGTCCGCGGGAGGCTCCTACAATGAGCAGTTCTTC TRBD2 TRBJ2-1 once TRBV5-4
CASGRTFRELENYEQYF TGTGCTAGTGGGCGTACATTCCGGGAGTTGGAAAACTACGAGCAGTACTTC - TRBJ2-7 - TRBV12-5
CASSSAGSGAYEQYF TGTGCCAGCAGTTCCGCCGGCAGTGGAGCCTACGAGCAGTACTTC - TRBJ2-7 - TRBV2
CASSLGRDYGYTF TGTGCCAGCAGCTTAGGACGGGACTATGGCTACACCTTC - TRBJ1-2 - TRBV7-8
CASSQQGIDGYTF TGTGCCAGCAGCCAACAGGGTATCGATGGCTACACCTTC - TRBJ1-2 - TRBV27
CSVDASANEQFF TGCAGCGTTGATGCTAGCGCAAATGAGCAGTTCTTC - TRBJ2-1 - TRBV29-1
CASSLGRGAGTF TGTGCCAGCAGCTTAGGTCGGGGGGCGGGCACCTTC - TRBJ1-2 - TRBV11-2
CASSPFQGSSPLHF TGTGCCAGCAGCCCCTTTCAGGGGTCGTCACCCCTCCACTTT - TRBJ1-6 - TRBV5-5
CASSLLAGGNTDTQYF TGTGCCAGCAGCTTACTAGCGGGGGGAAACACAGATACGCAGTATTTT TRBD2 TRBJ2-3 - TRBV13
CASSVTTDYSNQPQHF TGTGCCAGCAGCGTAACTACAGACTATAGCAATCAGCCCCAGCATTTT - TRBJ1-5 - TRBV7-8
CASQKREGVIDTQYF TGTGCCAGTCAGAAGCGGGAGGGCGTCATAGATACGCAGTATTTT TRBD2 TRBJ2-3 few TRBV19
CASSSRTSVRAGELFF TGTGCCAGCAGCTCCCGGACTAGCGTCCGCGCCGGGGAGCTGTTTTTT TRBD2 TRBJ2-2 once TRBV9
CASSTPERLYSGNTIYF TGTGCCAGCAGTACCCCGGAGAGACTGTACTCTGGAAACACCATATATTTT - TRBJ1-3 - TRBV2
CASSSSGGFETQYF TGTGCCAGCAGTTCTAGCGGGGGGTTTGAGACCCAGTACTTC TRBD2 TRBJ2-5 - TRBV7-8
CSSSLGGTEAFF TGTTCCAGCTCTCTCGGTGGCACTGAAGCTTTCTTT - TRBJ1-1 - TRBV7-9
CASSPGGTDTQYF TGTGCCAGCAGCCCGGGAGGCACAGATACGCAGTATTTT - TRBJ2-3 - TRBV5-6
CASSWGGSGRNTGELFF TGTGCCAGCAGCTGGGGCGGCAGCGGGAGGAACACCGGGGAGCTGTTTTTT TRBD2 TRBJ2-2 - TRBV5-6
CASSQDSARPQYF TGTGCCAGCTCACAAGACAGTGCACGGCCGCAGTATTTT - TRBJ2-3 - TRBV18
CASSRGSGNTDTQYF TGCGCCAGCAGTCGGGGGTCGGGGAACACAGATACGCAGTATTTT - TRBJ2-3 once TRBV4-1
CASTGGFPNTGELFF TGTGCCAGCACCGGGGGATTCCCTAACACCGGGGAGCTGTTTTTT - TRBJ2-2 - TRBV9
CASGLANTANYGYTF TGCGCCAGCGGACTTGCTAACACGGCTAACTATGGCTACACCTTC - TRBJ1-2 - TRBV5-1
CASSLGYLYEQYF TGCGCCAGCAGCTTGGGGTACTTATACGAGCAGTACTTC - TRBJ2-7 - TRBV5-1
CASSWRQGAGETQYF TGCGCCAGCAGCTGGAGACAGGGGGCCGGGGAGACCCAGTACTTC TRBD1 TRBJ2-5 - TRBV5-1
CSARQVTEAFF TGCAGTGCGAGACAGGTCACTGAAGCTTTCTTT - TRBJ1-1 - TRBV20-1
CASSPPGVSSYEQYF TGTGCCAGCAGTCCGCCAGGGGTCAGCTCCTACGAGCAGTACTTC - TRBJ2-7 - TRBV28
CASSASGVYEQYF TGTGCCAGCAGTGCTAGCGGAGTATACGAGCAGTACTTC TRBD2 TRBJ2-7 - TRBV6-1
CASSKTGVRGDTQYF TGTGCCAGCAGCAAAACAGGGGTGCGGGGAGATACGCAGTATTTT - TRBJ2-3 - TRBV5-5
CASSVGESPLHF TGTGCCAGCAGCGTAGGCGAATCACCCCTCCACTTT - TRBJ1-6 - TRBV9
CASSNGQGALPGELFF TGTGCCAGCAGCAACGGACAGGGGGCGCTTCCCGGGGAGCTGTTTTTT TRBD1 TRBJ2-2 - TRBV14
CASSPPPTSGRAGELFF TGTGCCAGCAGTCCACCCCCGACTAGCGGGAGGGCCGGGGAGCTGTTTTTT TRBD2 TRBJ2-2 - TRBV27
CASSHPGQGSETQYF TGTGCCAGCAGTCATCCGGGACAGGGCTCGGAGACCCAGTACTTC TRBD1 TRBJ2-5 - TRBV6-5
CASSGRTTTQETQYF TGTGCCAGCAGCGGGCGGACTACTACTCAAGAGACCCAGTACTTC - TRBJ2-5 - TRBV9
CASSPGMNTGELFF TGTGCCAGCTCTCCGGGGATGAACACCGGGGAGCTGTTTTTT - TRBJ2-2 once TRBV7-3
CASSSAQGYEQYF TGTGCCAGCAGTTCTGCCCAGGGTTACGAGCAGTACTTC - TRBJ2-7 - TRBV6-5
CASSLVRRVYSPLHF TGTGCCAGCAGCTTAGTTCGCAGGGTGTATTCACCCCTCCACTTT - TRBJ1-6 - TRBV7-2
CASRAGGAPYEQFF TGTGCCAGCAGGGCGGGGGGGGCCCCCTATGAGCAGTTCTTC TRBD2 TRBJ2-1 few TRBV7-3
CASSPRTRGEQFF TGTGCCAGCTCACCTCGGACTAGGGGTGAGCAGTTCTTC TRBD2 TRBJ2-1 once TRBV18
CASSLKGNRGTTDTQYF TGCGCCAGCAGCCTCAAAGGGAACAGGGGAACCACAGATACGCAGTATTTT TRBD1 TRBJ2-3 - TRBV4-1
CASSVGQGNTGELFF TGTGCCAGCAGCGTAGGACAGGGGAACACCGGGGAGCTGTTTTTT TRBD1 TRBJ2-2 - TRBV9
CASSSLDTPNQPQHF TGTGCCAGCAGTTCCCTCGACACCCCCAATCAGCCCCAGCATTTT - TRBJ1-5 - TRBV27
CASSQDQQGEDNEKLFF TGTGCCAGCAGCCAAGATCAACAGGGGGAAGATAATGAAAAACTGTTTTTT TRBD1 TRBJ1-4 - TRBV14
CASRTSASYEQYF TGTGCCAGCAGGACTAGCGCGTCCTACGAGCAGTACTTC TRBD2 TRBJ2-7 once TRBV28
CASSVGRGGTDTQYF TGTGCCAGCAGCGTAGGTAGGGGCGGCACAGATACGCAGTATTTT - TRBJ2-3 - TRBV9
CATSRDEGETQYF TGTGCCACCAGCAGAGATGAGGGAGAGACCCAGTACTTC - TRBJ2-5 - TRBV15
CASSVGGGLRETQYF TGTGCCAGCAGCGTAGGAGGGGGTTTGCGAGAGACCCAGTACTTC - TRBJ2-5 - TRBV9
CASSLGENQPQHF TGTGCTAGCAGCTTAGGGGAGAATCAGCCCCAGCATTTT - TRBJ1-5 - TRBV7-6
CASSQVRLAVYNEQFF TGCGCCAGCAGCCAAGTTAGACTAGCGGTCTACAATGAGCAGTTCTTC TRBD2 TRBJ2-1 - TRBV4-1
CASSPNDREDF TGTGCCAGCAGTCCCAATGACAGGGAGGACTTC - TRBJ2-7 - TRBV7-9
CASSRGLQETQYF TGTGCCAGTAGCCGGGGACTTCAAGAGACCCAGTACTTC - TRBJ2-5 - TRBV19
CASSRKGQGRDEQYF TGTGCCAGCAGTCGAAAGGGACAGGGAAGGGACGAGCAGTACTTC TRBD1 TRBJ2-7 - TRBV27
CASSSRQGMATEAFF TGTGCCAGCAGCAGCAGACAGGGCATGGCCACTGAAGCTTTCTTT TRBD1 TRBJ1-1 - TRBV5-4
CASSESSVDEQYF TGCGCCAGCAGTGAATCTAGCGTAGACGAGCAGTACTTC - TRBJ2-7 once TRBV10-2
CASTTSDRRVNTGELFF TGTGCCAGCACCACTTCGGACAGGCGGGTGAACACCGGGGAGCTGTTTTTT TRBD1 TRBJ2-2 - TRBV5-8
CASSIEDRYNEQFF TGTGCCAGTAGTATTGAGGACAGGTACAATGAGCAGTTCTTC TRBD1 TRBJ2-1 - TRBV19
CASSSSGRLYNEQFF TGTGCCAGCAGCTCCAGCGGGAGGTTATACAATGAGCAGTTCTTC TRBD2 TRBJ2-1 - TRBV5-4
CASTVSGSNEQFF TGTGCCAGCACCGTTAGCGGGAGCAATGAGCAGTTCTTC TRBD2 TRBJ2-1 - TRBV9